This TCR beta chain was captured in a study of technical replicates of blood from a handful of donors. Produced via immunoSEQ multiplex PCR; TCRdb's table is partial and in-frame only. The sample has fewer than 80,000 clones, around nine tenths seen once; the top ten hold around 5.1%. J lost 1 base, V lost 4 bases, and 3 bases had no gene match. This CDR3 is 15 amino acids long. In germline, CDR1 is LGHNA, CDR2 YNFKEQ. This receptor was identified in a human donor in good health. Some clones in this sample may be carry-over from other donors' samples. The sequencing sample was made of PBMCs. The V and J genes are TRBV4-2 and TRBJ1-1; 10 positions match TRBD1. CDR3 in DNA: TGTGCCAGCAGCCCGGGGGACAGGGGGAACACTGAAGCTTTCTTT. Its protein product is CASSPGDRGNTEAFF.